The rows below give T cell receptor beta chains drawn from one sample of a study of blood T cell repertoires in COVID-19. Repertoires were generated with immunoSEQ multiplex PCR, while TCRdb's copy carries only in-frame clones and drops some. Among approximately 140,000 clones listed, about nine tenths were seen once. The specimen was peripheral blood. The receptors come from a man at least 80 years old with acute or convalescent COVID-19. Both conserved end residues are part of each CDR3. Fields, in order: CDR3 protein, CDR3 DNA, J gene, D gene, clone size, V gene. A D gene is named only where the DNA matches it firmly. Clone size is shown for a subset of rows, as once, few, many or a class of expanded clone.

CDR3: CASSAREEAFF
DNA: TGCGCCAGCAGTGCCCGGGAAGAAGCTTTCTTT
J: TRBJ1-1
D: -
size: few
V: TRBV10-2

CDR3: CASSSLGDRGDQPQHF
DNA: TGTGCCAGCAGTTCCCTTGGTGACAGGGGAGATCAGCCCCAGCATTTT
J: TRBJ1-5
D: TRBD1
size: -
V: TRBV6-5

CDR3: CASIGQRRSGSGGTYEQYF
DNA: TGTGCCAGCATCGGACAGCGACGGAGCGGGAGCGGGGGGACCTACGAGCAGTACTTC
J: TRBJ2-7
D: -
size: -
V: TRBV21-1

CDR3: CASSLTGRDEQFF
DNA: TGTGCCAGCAGCTTAACAGGGAGGGATGAGCAGTTCTTC
J: TRBJ2-1
D: -
size: -
V: TRBV11-2

CDR3: CASRNSYTGELFF
DNA: TGTGCCAGCAGAAACAGCTACACCGGGGAGCTGTTTTTT
J: TRBJ2-2
D: -
size: -
V: TRBV3-1/TRBV3-2

CDR3: CASSPGFASYNEQFF
DNA: TGTGCCAGCAGCCCCGGGTTTGCCTCCTACAATGAGCAGTTCTTC
J: TRBJ2-1
D: -
size: -
V: TRBV6-5

CDR3: CASTLAGTGVTGELFF
DNA: TGTGCCAGCACCCTTGCCGGGACAGGGGTTACCGGGGAGCTGTTTTTT
J: TRBJ2-2
D: TRBD1
size: -
V: TRBV2

CDR3: CASSVDQGSYGYTF
DNA: TGTGCCAGCAGCGTCGACCAGGGGTCCTATGGCTACACCTTC
J: TRBJ1-2
D: -
size: -
V: TRBV9

CDR3: CASSPRQGMNTGELFF
DNA: TGTGCCAGCTCACCAAGACAGGGGATGAACACCGGGGAGCTGTTTTTT
J: TRBJ2-2
D: TRBD1
size: -
V: TRBV18

CDR3: CSASGRGRKDGYTF
DNA: TGCAGTGCTAGTGGCAGGGGAAGAAAGGATGGCTACACCTTC
J: TRBJ1-2
D: -
size: -
V: TRBV20-1

CDR3: CATSRDLVAGEQFF
DNA: TGTGCCACCAGCAGGGATCTTGTGGCCGGGGAGCAGTTCTTC
J: TRBJ2-1
D: -
size: -
V: TRBV15

CDR3: CASREQGARNSPLHF
DNA: TGTGCCAGCCGAGAGCAAGGGGCGCGGAATTCACCCCTCCACTTT
J: TRBJ1-6
D: -
size: -
V: TRBV2

CDR3: CASSYRRYEQYF
DNA: TGTGCCAGCAGTTATCGGAGGTACGAGCAGTACTTC
J: TRBJ2-7
D: -
size: few
V: TRBV6-2/TRBV6-3

CDR3: CASSAGQTLEGYTF
DNA: TGCGCCAGCAGCGCGGGACAGACCCTGGAAGGCTACACCTTC
J: TRBJ1-2
D: TRBD1
size: -
V: TRBV4-1

CDR3: CASSFLAGVYNEQFF
DNA: TGTGCCAGCAGCTTCCTAGCGGGGGTCTACAATGAGCAGTTCTTC
J: TRBJ2-1
D: TRBD2
size: -
V: TRBV7-3

CDR3: CASSIGGNSNQPQHF
DNA: TGTGCCAGTAGTATCGGGGGGAATAGCAATCAGCCCCAGCATTTT
J: TRBJ1-5
D: -
size: -
V: TRBV19

CDR3: CASSRTGQGNQPQHF
DNA: TGTGCCAGCTCGCGGACAGGGCAGGGCAATCAGCCCCAGCATTTT
J: TRBJ1-5
D: TRBD1
size: -
V: TRBV18

CDR3: CASSHLPGRLAGVYNEQFF
DNA: TGTGCCAGCAGCCATCTGCCCGGCCGACTAGCGGGGGTTTACAATGAGCAGTTCTTC
J: TRBJ2-1
D: TRBD2
size: -
V: TRBV3-1/TRBV3-2

CDR3: CATSAGGDAFDEQFF
DNA: TGTGCCACCAGTGCCGGGGGAGATGCGTTCGATGAGCAGTTCTTC
J: TRBJ2-1
D: -
size: -
V: TRBV24-1

CDR3: CASDRVGQNTGELFF
DNA: TGTGCCAGCGACAGGGTGGGGCAGAACACCGGGGAGCTGTTTTTT
J: TRBJ2-2
D: TRBD1
size: once
V: TRBV6-5

CDR3: CASSTGHGKDGYTF
DNA: TGTGCCAGTTCGACGGGACACGGTAAAGATGGCTACACCTTC
J: TRBJ1-2
D: -
size: -
V: TRBV19

CDR3: CASRTTTGVNQPQHF
DNA: TGCGCCAGCAGGACAACGACAGGGGTCAATCAGCCCCAGCATTTT
J: TRBJ1-5
D: TRBD1
size: -
V: TRBV5-1

CDR3: CASSWGQVGSPLHF
DNA: TGTGCCAGCAGCTGGGGACAGGTCGGGTCACCCCTCCACTTT
J: TRBJ1-6
D: TRBD1
size: -
V: TRBV5-6

CDR3: CASGGGGTHTEAFF
DNA: TGTGCCAGCGGGGGAGGGGGAACCCACACTGAAGCTTTCTTT
J: TRBJ1-1
D: -
size: -
V: TRBV28

CDR3: CAAGLGGSQETQYF
DNA: TGTGCCGCTGGGCTGGGGGGAAGCCAAGAGACCCAGTACTTC
J: TRBJ2-5
D: -
size: -
V: TRBV5-4

CDR3: CASSLKGYGGELFF
DNA: TGTGCCAGCAGCTTAAAGGGGTACGGCGGGGAGCTGTTTTTT
J: TRBJ2-2
D: -
size: once
V: TRBV5-4

CDR3: CASSSTGSGYTF
DNA: TGTGCCAGCAGCTCCACAGGGAGTGGCTACACCTTC
J: TRBJ1-2
D: -
size: -
V: TRBV7-8

CDR3: CASSPSPSGANVLTF
DNA: TGTGCCAGCAGCCCTAGTCCCTCTGGGGCCAACGTCCTGACTTTC
J: TRBJ2-6
D: -
size: -
V: TRBV6-6

CDR3: CATRGGQGSIREKLFF
DNA: TGTGCCACCCGAGGGGGACAGGGCTCTATTCGCGAAAAACTGTTTTTT
J: TRBJ1-4
D: TRBD1
size: -
V: TRBV15

CDR3: CASSLGGGNTEAFF
DNA: TGCGCCAGCAGCTTGGGAGGGGGGAACACTGAAGCTTTCTTT
J: TRBJ1-1
D: -
size: -
V: TRBV5-1

CDR3: CASSLSGGSYEQYF
DNA: TGCGCCAGCAGCTTAAGCGGGGGCTCCTACGAGCAGTACTTC
J: TRBJ2-7
D: TRBD2
size: -
V: TRBV5-1

CDR3: CASSPRADTEAFF
DNA: TGTGCCAGCTCACCAAGAGCGGACACTGAAGCTTTCTTT
J: TRBJ1-1
D: -
size: -
V: TRBV18

CDR3: CASSIGQAPSTDTQYF
DNA: TGCGCCAGCAGCATCGGACAGGCTCCTAGCACAGATACGCAGTATTTT
J: TRBJ2-3
D: TRBD1
size: -
V: TRBV5-1

CDR3: CASSPGLRDRASTDTQYF
DNA: TGCGCCAGCAGCCCGGGCCTTCGGGACAGGGCTAGCACAGATACGCAGTATTTT
J: TRBJ2-3
D: TRBD1
size: -
V: TRBV5-1

CDR3: CASSQTGTGVDEQYF
DNA: TGCGCCAGCAGCCAGACCGGGACAGGGGTGGACGAGCAGTACTTC
J: TRBJ2-7
D: TRBD1
size: -
V: TRBV5-1

CDR3: CASSLTGGAPPGSRSYNEQFF
DNA: TGTGCCAGCAGTTTAACGGGCGGGGCCCCGCCAGGAAGTCGGTCCTACAATGAGCAGTTCTTC
J: TRBJ2-1
D: -
size: -
V: TRBV27

CDR3: CASSHPGTDLTYSGANVLTF
DNA: TGTGCCAGCAGCCACCCCGGGACAGACTTAACATACTCTGGGGCCAACGTCCTGACTTTC
J: TRBJ2-6
D: TRBD1
size: -
V: TRBV3-1/TRBV3-2

CDR3: CASSVVTSTDTQYF
DNA: TGTGCCAGCAGCGTAGTCACAAGCACAGATACGCAGTATTTT
J: TRBJ2-3
D: -
size: -
V: TRBV9

CDR3: CASSSGISSGANVLTF
DNA: TGTGCCAGCTCATCAGGGATAAGCTCTGGGGCCAACGTCCTGACTTTC
J: TRBJ2-6
D: -
size: -
V: TRBV18

CDR3: CASTGRSLREAQYF
DNA: TGTGCCAGCACCGGGAGAAGTTTGAGAGAGGCCCAGTACTTC
J: TRBJ2-5
D: -
size: -
V: TRBV7-8

CDR3: CASTDRTGGGETQYF
DNA: TGTGCCAGCACCGACAGAACAGGGGGGGGAGAGACCCAGTACTTC
J: TRBJ2-5
D: -
size: -
V: TRBV2

CDR3: CASSVSGRGEAFF
DNA: TGTGCCAGCAGCGTATCTGGCCGAGGTGAAGCTTTCTTT
J: TRBJ1-1
D: -
size: -
V: TRBV9

CDR3: CASSLGAGEIYEQYF
DNA: TGTGCCAGCAGCCTAGGAGCGGGGGAAATCTACGAGCAGTACTTC
J: TRBJ2-7
D: TRBD2
size: -
V: TRBV5-6

CDR3: CASSADRATGELFF
DNA: TGTGCCAGCTCGGCTGACAGGGCCACCGGGGAGCTGTTTTTT
J: TRBJ2-2
D: TRBD1
size: -
V: TRBV18

CDR3: CASSPPGLASETQYF
DNA: TGTGCCAGCTCACCACCGGGACTAGCGTCGGAGACCCAGTACTTC
J: TRBJ2-5
D: TRBD2
size: -
V: TRBV18

CDR3: CASSPDGQGNTEAFF
DNA: TGCGCCAGCAGCCCGGATGGGCAGGGGAACACTGAAGCTTTCTTT
J: TRBJ1-1
D: -
size: -
V: TRBV5-1

CDR3: CASSFSWTGGRGEQFF
DNA: TGTGCCAGCAGCTTCAGCTGGACAGGGGGAAGGGGTGAGCAGTTCTTC
J: TRBJ2-1
D: TRBD1
size: -
V: TRBV7-2

CDR3: CASSQVVYQETQYF
DNA: TGCGCCAGCAGCCAAGTCGTCTACCAAGAGACCCAGTACTTC
J: TRBJ2-5
D: -
size: -
V: TRBV4-1

CDR3: CANPPSEGTGELFF
DNA: TGCGCCAACCCCCCAAGCGAGGGCACCGGGGAGCTGTTTTTT
J: TRBJ2-2
D: -
size: -
V: TRBV23-1

CDR3: CASSLNVQGYGYTF
DNA: TGTGCCAGCAGTTTAAATGTCCAGGGGTATGGCTACACCTTC
J: TRBJ1-2
D: -
size: -
V: TRBV28

CDR3: CASSKRLAGSYEQYF
DNA: TGTGCCAGCAGTAAAAGACTAGCGGGCTCCTACGAGCAGTACTTC
J: TRBJ2-7
D: TRBD2
size: -
V: TRBV6-5

CDR3: CASSYRVGNTIYF
DNA: TGTGCCAGCAGTTACCGGGTTGGAAACACCATATATTTT
J: TRBJ1-3
D: -
size: -
V: TRBV6-5

CDR3: CASSPVISGTGLGEQYF
DNA: TGTGCCAGCAGCCCAGTAATTTCCGGGACAGGGTTAGGAGAGCAGTACTTC
J: TRBJ2-7
D: TRBD1
size: -
V: TRBV3-1/TRBV3-2

CDR3: CASSLDRSSGSTEQFF
DNA: TGTGCCAGCAGCTTAGACAGGTCTAGCGGGAGCACAGAGCAGTTCTTC
J: TRBJ2-1
D: TRBD2
size: -
V: TRBV13

CDR3: CASRKTGARETQYF
DNA: TGTGCCAGCCGTAAGACAGGGGCTAGGGAGACCCAGTACTTC
J: TRBJ2-5
D: TRBD1
size: -
V: TRBV19

CDR3: CSYRVGEQFF
DNA: TGCAGCTACAGGGTTGGTGAGCAGTTCTTC
J: TRBJ2-1
D: -
size: -
V: TRBV29-1

CDR3: CASSQRLAGFYF
DNA: TGCGCCAGCAGTCAAAGGCTAGCTGGCTTCTACTTC
J: TRBJ2-5
D: -
size: once
V: TRBV23-1

CDR3: CASSQDQVTGRPLHF
DNA: TGTGCCAGCAGCCAAGATCAGGTCACAGGGCGGCCCCTCCACTTT
J: TRBJ1-6
D: -
size: -
V: TRBV3-1/TRBV3-2